This T cell receptor (beta chain) is from a study of T-cell reconstitution after alpha-beta-depleted transplantation in children. The library targeted TCRbeta and was prepared with unique molecular identifiers. TCRdb itself ran the PCR reads through MiXCR, one entry per CDR3 protein. The sample lists some 500,000 distinct CDR3 sequences, about 18% seen once, with less than 4% in the top ten. Germline loops: CDR1 DFQATT, CDR2 SNEGSKA (reference sequence). The CDR3 is 15 residues long. The V end was cut by 5 bases, the J end by 3 bases, with 17 bases between. The TCR originated in a human donor who donated a stem cell graft to a child with acute lymphoblastic leukemia. The V and J genes are TRBV20-1 and TRBJ2-1; D is tentatively TRBD1 or TRBD2 (5 bases each). The sequencing used PBMCs from the stem cell graft donor, collected from the stem cell graft. The DNA of the CDR3 is TGCAGTGCTCCAACGACGGGACCCTACTACAATGAGCAGTTCTTC. This translates into CSAPTTGPYYNEQFF.